The present T cell receptor (beta chain) was sequenced within a study of T-cell memory formation after mild COVID-19. Germline CDR1 SGHNT, CDR2 YYREEE (reference sequence). The CDR3 has 14 residues. V lost 2 bases to trimming and J lost 2 bases, with 11 bases between them. A single record per CDR3 protein comes from TCRdb applying MiXCR to the 5' RACE reads. The repertoire holds hundreds of thousands of distinct CDR3 sequences, with about 20% as singletons. The chain is built from TRBV5-4 and TRBJ2-7; D uncertain. The specimen sequenced was PBMCs or a T cell subset sorted from them (not recorded which). This TCR came from an adult woman who had mild COVID-19 (a few samples of this study predate the infection). Cell type and time point are not known. CDR3 sequence: CASSFDGRPYEQYF. The CDR3 region has the DNA TGTGCCAGCAGCTTCGATGGGCGACCCTACGAGCAGTACTTC.